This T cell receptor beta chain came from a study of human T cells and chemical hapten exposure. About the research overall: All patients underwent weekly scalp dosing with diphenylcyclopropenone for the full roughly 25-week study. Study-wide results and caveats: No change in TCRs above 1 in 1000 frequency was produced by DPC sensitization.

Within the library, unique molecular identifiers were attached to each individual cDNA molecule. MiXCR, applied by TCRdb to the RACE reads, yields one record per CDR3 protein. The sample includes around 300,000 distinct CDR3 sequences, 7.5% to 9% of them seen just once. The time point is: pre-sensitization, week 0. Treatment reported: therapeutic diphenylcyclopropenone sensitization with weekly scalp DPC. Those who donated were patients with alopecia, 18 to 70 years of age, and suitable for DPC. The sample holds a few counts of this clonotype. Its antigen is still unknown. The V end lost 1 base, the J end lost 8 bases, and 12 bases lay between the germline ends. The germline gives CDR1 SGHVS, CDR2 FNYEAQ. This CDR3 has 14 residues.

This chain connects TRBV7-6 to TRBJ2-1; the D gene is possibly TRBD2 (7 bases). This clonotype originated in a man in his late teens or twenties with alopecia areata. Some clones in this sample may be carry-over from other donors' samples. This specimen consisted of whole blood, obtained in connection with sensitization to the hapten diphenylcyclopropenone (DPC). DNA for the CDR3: TGTGCCAGCAGCTTAGGAGGGGGGGGCGATGAGCAGTTCTTC. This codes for CASSLGGGGDEQFF.